The 24 T cell receptor beta chains given below trace back to one sample, sequenced in a study of regulatory T cells in long-lasting Graves disease. Sample time point: newly diagnosed GD, antithyroid drugs for less than 3 months. TCR sequences were obtained from RNA taken from PBMCs. Combining iRepertoire HTBI primers with Arm-PCR of CDR3 regions, the authors built TCR beta libraries. TCRdb passed the multiplex PCR reads through MiXCR, listing each CDR3 protein once. Among hundreds of thousands of distinct CDR3 sequences listed, 15% to 18% were seen once. The starting material was peripheral blood mononuclear cells (PBMCs), obtained at new diagnosis, from a patient treated with antithyroid drugs. These receptors were collected from a female donor with Graves disease.

The V call is TRBV20-1, the J call TRBJ2-5; D is perhaps TRBD2 (6 bases). The CDR3 has 14 amino acids. The V gene's germline CDR1 is DFQATT and CDR2 SNEGSKA (reference sequence). Trimming shortened V by 7 bases and J by 4 bases, and 19 bases separated the two germline ends. CDR3 residues: CSVWRALGGETQYF. The CDR3 region has the DNA TGCAGTGTTTGGAGGGCCCTCGGGGGAGAGACCCAGTACTTC.

Many counts were recorded for this clonotype. The V call is TRBV25-1, the J call TRBJ2-5; D is ambiguous. The CDR3 has 14 residues. Per germline, CDR1 MGHDK and CDR2 SYGVNS. Trimming took off 4 bases at V and 1 base at J, with 10 bases between the two ends. CDR3 in DNA: TGTGCCAGCAGTGTCGGGTACAGCCAAGAGACCCAGTACTTC. Translating gives CASSVGYSQETQYF.

There are many counts of this clonotype. The genes are TRBV6-5 and TRBJ1-2, with 9 nucleotides matching TRBD1. The CDR3 covers 13 residues. Germline lookup yields CDR1 MNHEY and CDR2 SVGAGI. The trim removed 2 bases at V and 6 bases at J, leaving 1 base unmatched. CDR3 DNA sequence: TGTGCCAGCAGTTACCGGACAGGGGATGGCTACACCTTC. Protein product: CASSYRTGDGYTF.

At least ten counts were recorded for this clonotype. The CDR3 DNA is TGCGCCAGCAGCTTGCGCCCTGCAGGGGCTATTGGCTACACCTTC. Amino acid sequence: CASSLRPAGAIGYTF. The genes are TRBV5-1 and TRBJ1-2; a possible D gene is TRBD1 (6 bases). Germline V gene lookup returns CDR1 SGHRS and CDR2 YFSETQ. V lost 1 base and J 7 bases, leaving 17 bases between the germline ends. CDR3 length: 15 residues. The entire variable domain, with the rest obtained from reference TRBV5-1 and TRBJ1-2, is as follows: KAGVTQTPRYLIKTRGQQVTLSCSPISGHRSVSWYQQTPGQGLQFLFEYFSETQRNKGNFPGRFSGRQFSNSRSEMNVSTLELGDSALYLCASSLRPAGAIGYTFGSGTRLTVV.

This clonotype was counted ten times or more. CDR3: CASSLARENTEAFF. The CDR3 coding sequence is TGCGCCAGCAGCTTGGCTAGGGAAAACACTGAAGCTTTCTTT. The gene calls are TRBV5-1 and TRBJ1-1; the D is unclear. CDR1 is SGHRS and CDR2 is YFSETQ in the germline V gene. With 0 bases removed from V and 2 bases from J, the gap between germline ends came to 8 bases. CDR3 length equals 14 residues.

This clonotype was picked up many times. The chain employs TRBV20-1 and TRBJ1-2; 9 bases line up with TRBD1. Germline CDR1 DFQATT, CDR2 SNEGSKA (reference sequence). V was pared by 6 bases and J by 4 bases, with 6 bases of the junction left unmatched. This CDR3 comprises 13 residues. The CDR3 loop is CSANADRGYGYTF. The CDR3 region has the DNA TGCAGTGCCAACGCGGACAGGGGCTATGGCTACACCTTC.

This clonotype has just a few counts. The chain uses TRBV7-2 and TRBJ2-3; D uncertain. Trimming pared 1 base from V and 0 bases from J, leaving 8 bases between. Per germline, CDR1 SGHTA and CDR2 FQGNSA. The CDR3 sequence is 15 residues long. CDR3 sequence: CASSLGFLSTDTQYF. The DNA for the CDR3 is TGTGCCAGCAGCTTAGGGTTCCTTAGCACAGATACGCAGTATTTT.

This clonotype has at least ten counts. CDR3 protein: CASSRLAGGPYEQYF. DNA for the CDR3: TGTGCCAGCAGCCGATTAGCGGGGGGGCCTTACGAGCAGTACTTC. The V call is TRBV3-1, the J call TRBJ2-7; TRBD2 matches 11 bases. J gave up 4 bases and V 4 bases, and 6 bases lay outside the gene matches. Germline V lookup: CDR1 LGHDT, CDR2 YNNKEL (reference sequence). The CDR3 is 15 amino acids.

This clonotype showed up many times. The chain couples TRBV20-1 to TRBJ2-1, with 8 bases that match TRBD2. This CDR3 region has 15 residues. J was trimmed by 2 bases and V by 6 bases; bases with no gene match: 9. Germline CDR1 is DFQATT and CDR2 is SNEGSKA (reference sequence). The CDR3 reads CSAPFSGIAYNEQFF. CDR3 DNA sequence: TGCAGTGCACCCTTTAGCGGGATCGCCTACAATGAGCAGTTCTTC.

This sequence joins TRBV29-1 and TRBJ2-1; 8 nucleotides line up with TRBD2. Germline-derived CDR1 and CDR2 are SQVTM and ANQGSEA. The CDR3 has 18 residues. The ends lost 6 bases at V and 0 bases at J; junction bases unmatched: 16. In DNA, the CDR3 is TGCAGCGTATTGGGGAGTAGCGGGGCCCTCAGCTCCTACAATGAGCAGTTCTTC. Translation gives CSVLGSSGALSSYNEQFF.

This clonotype was picked up many times. This sequence joins TRBV12-3 or TRBV12-4 and TRBJ2-7; TRBD1 matches 7 bases. This CDR3 is built from 18 residues. Trimming cost V 6 bases and J 0 bases; bases outside gene matches: 17. This CDR3 is CASSWRRSNRGLSYEQYF. The CDR3 coding sequence is TGTGCCAGCAGCTGGCGTAGGTCAAACAGGGGCCTCTCCTACGAGCAGTACTTC.

This clonotype was detected ten times or more. J is TRBJ2-7 and V is TRBV20-1; 7 bases are a match to TRBD1. Germline CDR1 DFQATT, CDR2 SNEGSKA (reference sequence). The CDR3 is made up of 15 amino acids. V was clipped by 0 bases and J by 6 bases; unmatched bases: 11. The CDR3 DNA sequence: TGCAGTGCTAGAGATACCGGCAGGGGGATCCCCGAGCAGTACTTC. Protein sequence: CSARDTGRGIPEQYF.

This chain's CDR3 is CSASLKRELGEQYF. The CDR3 nucleotides read TGCAGTGCTAGTCTTAAGCGGGAGTTGGGGGAGCAGTACTTC. The rearrangement links TRBV20-1 to TRBJ2-7; 8 bases agree with TRBD2. The V gene's germline CDR1 is DFQATT and CDR2 SNEGSKA (reference sequence). This CDR3 is 14 amino acids long. V was pared by 3 bases and J by 7 bases, with 11 bases of the junction left unmatched.

This clonotype was counted many times. The chain employs TRBV6-1 and TRBJ2-5, with 7 bases identical to TRBD1. J gave up 1 base and V 9 bases, and 5 bases lay outside the gene matches. Germline lookup yields CDR1 MNHNS and CDR2 SASEGT. CDR3 length: 13 amino acids. Here the CDR3 DNA reads TGTGCCAGTGGAAGACAGGGCCAAGAGACCCAGTACTTC. As protein: CASGRQGQETQYF.

This clonotype was seen only a few times. This may stem from a read error, because a much larger clone lies one nucleotide away. The rearrangement links TRBV7-9 to TRBJ1-5, with TRBD1 matching 9 bases. Per the germline V gene, CDR1 is SEHNR and CDR2 is FQNEAQ (reference sequence). V dropped 5 bases and J dropped 3; count of bases not matched to a gene: 2. This CDR3 comprises 14 residues. CDR3 in DNA: TGTGCCAGCAGCCGGACAGGGGACAATCAGCCCCAGCATTTT. It yields the protein CASSRTGDNQPQHF.

This clonotype was observed many times. The chain carries TRBV6-9 and TRBJ1-2; D is possibly TRBD1 (6 bases). The CDR3 is 13 amino acids. The V end lost 3 bases, the J end lost 7 bases, and 12 bases lay between the germline ends. Germline assignment: CDR1 MNHGY and CDR2 SVAAGI. The CDR3 is CASSYGGEGGYTF. CDR3 DNA: TGTGCCAGCAGTTACGGGGGCGAAGGTGGCTACACCTTC.

The chain combines TRBV29-1 with TRBJ1-2; the D gene is possibly TRBD1 (6 bases). CDR3 size: 11 residues. Germline lookup yields CDR1 SQVTM and CDR2 ANQGSEA. Trimming took 5 bases from V and 8 from J, leaving 12 bases between them. CDR3 bases: TGCAGCGTTCCCACAGGGCCCGGCTACACCTTC. Its protein is CSVPTGPGYTF. Complete variable domain (other parts from reference TRBV29-1 and TRBJ1-2): SAVISQKPSRDICQRGTSLTIQCQVDSQVTMMFWYRQQPGQSLTLIATANQGSEATYESGFVIDKFPISRPNLTFSTLTVSNMSPEDSSIYLCSVPTGPGYTFGSGTRLTVV.

This clonotype was observed many times. The chain recombines TRBV12-3 or TRBV12-4 with TRBJ1-2; tentative D call: TRBD1 (6 bases). The CDR3 is 15 amino acids. Trimming stripped 4 bases from V and 0 bases from J, with 12 bases between. The CDR3 spells CASSSGTPANYGYTF. CDR3 bases: TGTGCCAGCAGTTCCGGGACACCTGCTAACTATGGCTACACCTTC.

This clonotype appeared a few times. This likely came from a read error, as a far larger clone is one base away. The CDR3 loop reads CASKGGTDAQYF. In DNA form, the CDR3 reads TGTGCCAGCAAAGGGGGGACTGATGCGCAGTATTTT. V gene TRBV12-3 or TRBV12-4 combines with J gene TRBJ2-3; D possibly matches TRBD1 or TRBD2 (6 bases each). Trimming left V 7 bases short and J 10 bases short, with 15 bases between. The CDR3 totals 12 residues.

This clonotype showed up many times. This sequence joins TRBV20-1 and TRBJ2-3; D tentatively fits TRBD1 or TRBD2 (5 bases each). Between the trimmed V and J ends, which lost 0 bases and 4 bases, there was a span of 14 bases. CDR3 length: 15 amino acids. The V gene's germline CDR1 is DFQATT and CDR2 SNEGSKA (reference sequence). The CDR3 bases are TGCAGTGCTAGAGATTACGACGGGGACCCAGATACGCAGTATTTT. This sequence encodes CSARDYDGDPDTQYF.

This clonotype has at least ten counts. The J gene is TRBJ2-2, the V gene TRBV27, with D unclear. Germline V gene data show CDR1 as MNHEY and CDR2 as SMNVEV (reference sequence). Trimming took 5 bases from V and 1 from J, leaving 8 bases between them. The CDR3 spans 14 residues. CDR3: CASSRWENTGELFF. DNA of the CDR3: TGTGCCAGCAGTAGATGGGAGAACACCGGGGAGCTGTTTTTT.

This clonotype was counted many times. The chain has TRBV27 and TRBJ1-6; D remains ambiguous. The length of the CDR3 is 12 residues. Germline CDR1 reads MNHEY; CDR2 reads SMNVEV (reference sequence). V lost 3 bases to trimming and J lost 9 bases, with 6 bases between them. CDR3 sequence: CASSFLGSPLHF. In nucleotides, the CDR3 is TGTGCCAGCAGTTTTCTAGGTTCACCCCTCCACTTT.

This clonotype occurred many times. The genes are TRBV20-1 and TRBJ2-1; D not resolved. Trimming left V 5 bases short and J 5 bases short, with 13 bases between. CDR1 is DFQATT, CDR2 SNEGSKA, per germline (reference sequence). The CDR3 length is 13 residues. The CDR3, as DNA: TGCAGTGCTCGTCCCCACCTTAACAATGAGCAGTTCTTC. This translates into CSARPHLNNEQFF.

The chain's CDR3 is CAWRERRSGANVLTF. In nucleotides, the CDR3 is TGTGCCTGGAGGGAGCGCCGCTCTGGGGCCAACGTCCTGACTTTC. The rearrangement links TRBV30 to TRBJ2-6; D gene uncertain. The CDR3 length is 15 residues. Germline lookup yields CDR1 GTSNPN and CDR2 SVGIG (reference sequence). V lost 3 bases and J 0 bases, leaving 9 bases between the germline ends.